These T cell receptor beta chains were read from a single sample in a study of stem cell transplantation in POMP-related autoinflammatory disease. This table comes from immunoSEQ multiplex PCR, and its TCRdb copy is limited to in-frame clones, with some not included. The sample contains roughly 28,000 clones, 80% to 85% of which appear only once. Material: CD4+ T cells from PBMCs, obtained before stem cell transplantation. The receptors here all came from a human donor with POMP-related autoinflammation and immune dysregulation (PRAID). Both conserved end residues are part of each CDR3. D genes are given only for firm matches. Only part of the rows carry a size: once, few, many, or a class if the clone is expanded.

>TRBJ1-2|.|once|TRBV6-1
TGTGCCAGCAGTGAACAGGGGCTGGACTATGGCTACACCTTC
CASSEQGLDYGYTF
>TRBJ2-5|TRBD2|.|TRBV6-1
TGTGCCAGCAGTGACCTTGGCGGGAGGGTTGTGGAGACCCAGTACTTC
CASSDLGGRVVETQYF
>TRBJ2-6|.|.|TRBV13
TGTGCCAGCAGCGTCAGGGCTGGGGCCAACGTCCTGACTTTC
CASSVRAGANVLTF
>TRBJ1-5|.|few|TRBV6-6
TGTGCCAGCAGCAACGAAGGGGTCTTCCAGCATTTT
CASSNEGVFQHF
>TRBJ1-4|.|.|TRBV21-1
TGTGCCAGCCCCGGGACAGGGGGTATGGGTTCAACTAATGAAAAACTGTTTTTT
CASPGTGGMGSTNEKLFF
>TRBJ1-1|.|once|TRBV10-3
TGTGCCATCATGAATGGGAACACTGAAGCTTTCTTT
CAIMNGNTEAFF
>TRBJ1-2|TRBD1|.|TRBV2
TGTGCCAGCGGACAGGGACATGGCTACACCTTC
CASGQGHGYTF
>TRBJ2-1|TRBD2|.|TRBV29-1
TGCAGCGTTCGAGCGGGAGGGCCCCCCTGGGATGAGCAGTTCTTC
CSVRAGGPPWDEQFF
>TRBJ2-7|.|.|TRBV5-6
TGTGCCAGCAGCTTGGGGGGGACACTAACCTACGAGCAGTACTTC
CASSLGGTLTYEQYF
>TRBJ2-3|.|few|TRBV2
TGTGCCAGCCGACCACAGGGTCGGACAGATACGCAGTATTTT
CASRPQGRTDTQYF
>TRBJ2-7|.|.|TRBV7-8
TGTGCCAGCAGCTTAGAGACCGGGAGATCCTACGAGCAGTACTTC
CASSLETGRSYEQYF
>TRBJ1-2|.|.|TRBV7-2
TGTGCCAGCAGCCCTAGGGATCAGGTGGCCTATGGCTACACCTTC
CASSPRDQVAYGYTF
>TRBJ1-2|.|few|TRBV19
TGTGCCAGTAGTCTCCGGGCCCCGCTTTATGGCTACACCTTC
CASSLRAPLYGYTF
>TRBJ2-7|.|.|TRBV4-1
TGCGCCAGCAGCCAAGTAGCACAGGTGGGCTCCTTGGCCTACGAGCAGTACTTC
CASSQVAQVGSLAYEQYF
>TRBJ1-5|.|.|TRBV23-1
TGCGCCAGCAGTCAATCGAACAGGCCCGGGGCGGATCAGCCCCAGCATTTT
CASSQSNRPGADQPQHF
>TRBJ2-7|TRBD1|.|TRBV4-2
TGTGCCAGCAGACGTGAACAGGGGACCTACTACGAGCAGTACTTC
CASRREQGTYYEQYF
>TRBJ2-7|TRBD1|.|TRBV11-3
TGTGCCAGCAGCTTAGATCTGGACAGGTCCTCCTACGAGCAGTACTTC
CASSLDLDRSSYEQYF
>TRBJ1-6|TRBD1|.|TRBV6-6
TGTGCCATCAGTGACCCGGGACAGCCCAATTCACCCCTCCACTTT
CAISDPGQPNSPLHF
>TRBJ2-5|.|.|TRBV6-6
TGTGCCTGTGCAGCTACTCAAGAGACCCAGTACTTC
CACAATQETQYF
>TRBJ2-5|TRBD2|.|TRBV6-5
TGTGCCAGCAGAGGGACTAGCGGGCTGGGGGGGACCCAGTACTTC
CASRGTSGLGGTQYF
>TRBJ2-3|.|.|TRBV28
TGTGCCACTTTCGAGGCGGGAGATACGCAGTATTTT
CATFEAGDTQYF
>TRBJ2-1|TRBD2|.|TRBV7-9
TGTGCCAGCAGCCCACCACTAGCGGGGGAAAAACGCCATTACAATGAGCAGTTCTTC
CASSPPLAGEKRHYNEQFF
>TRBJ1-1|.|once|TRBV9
TGTGCCAGCAGCGTAGTACGGAACACTGAAGCTTTCTTT
CASSVVRNTEAFF
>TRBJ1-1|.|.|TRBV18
TGTGCCAGCTCACCAGGGGTTACTACTGAAGCTTTCTTT
CASSPGVTTEAFF
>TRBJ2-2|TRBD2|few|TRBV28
TGTGCCAGCAGTTTATGGCGGGAGAGCGGGGAGCTGTTTTTT
CASSLWRESGELFF
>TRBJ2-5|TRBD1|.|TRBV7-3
TGTGCCAGCAGCTACAGGGGGCGGGAGACCCAGTACTTC
CASSYRGRETQYF
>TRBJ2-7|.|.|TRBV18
TGTGCCAGCTCACCACCCTCCGGGGACGGCTACGAGCAGTACTTC
CASSPPSGDGYEQYF
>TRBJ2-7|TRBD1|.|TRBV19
TGTGCCAGTAGTATTACAGGGGGCTACGAGCAGTACTTC
CASSITGGYEQYF
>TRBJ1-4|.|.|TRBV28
TGTGCCAGCAGTTTATGGGCCGGGGCAAGCGGGTTATATGAAAAACTGTTTTTT
CASSLWAGASGLYEKLFF
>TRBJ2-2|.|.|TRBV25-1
TGTGCCAGCAGTGAAGAAGGTCATACCGGGGAGCTGTTTTTT
CASSEEGHTGELFF
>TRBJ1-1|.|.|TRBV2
TGTGCCAGCAGTGAACGAGGTCAGAACACTGAAGCTTTCTTT
CASSERGQNTEAFF
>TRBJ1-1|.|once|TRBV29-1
TGCAGCGTTGCCGGACAAATGAACACTGAAGCTTTCTTT
CSVAGQMNTEAFF
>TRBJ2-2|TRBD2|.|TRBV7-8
TGTGCCAGCAGCTGGGCGAGACTAGCGGGGGCCGCGAACACCGGGGAGCTGTTTTTT
CASSWARLAGAANTGELFF
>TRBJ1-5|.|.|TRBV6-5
TGTGCCAGCAGTCGGGACAATCAGCCCCAGCATTTT
CASSRDNQPQHF
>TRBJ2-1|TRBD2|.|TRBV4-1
TGCGCCAGCAGCCACAATTCCGGGACTAGCCAGGATGAGCAGTTCTTC
CASSHNSGTSQDEQFF
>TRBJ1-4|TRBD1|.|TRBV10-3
TGTGCCATCAGTGGAACAGGGGGCGGCAATGAAAAACTGTTTTTT
CAISGTGGGNEKLFF
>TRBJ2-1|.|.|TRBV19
TGTGCCAGTAGTCCCGCGGGGCTTAGGAATGAGCAGTTCTTC
CASSPAGLRNEQFF
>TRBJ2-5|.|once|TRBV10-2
TGCGCCAGCAGTGAGTCCGGCACCCCCCGAGAGACCCAGTACTTC
CASSESGTPRETQYF
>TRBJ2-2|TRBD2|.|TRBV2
TGTGCCAGCAGATCCGGGAGGGGGACCGGGGAGCTGTTTTTT
CASRSGRGTGELFF
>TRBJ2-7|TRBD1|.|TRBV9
TGTGCCAGCAGCCCTCGGGACAGCCACTCCTACGAGCAGTACTTC
CASSPRDSHSYEQYF
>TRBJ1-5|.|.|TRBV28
TGTGCCAGCAGTTTAAGCTTGCAGCCCCAGCATTTT
CASSLSLQPQHF
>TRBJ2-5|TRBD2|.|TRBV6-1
TGTGCCAGCAGTGAAGCGCTTCGACTAGCGGGCCAAGAGACCCAGTACTTC
CASSEALRLAGQETQYF